This TCR beta chain was recorded in a study of OX40 agonist ivuxolimab in advanced cancers. The table came from immunoSEQ multiplex PCR; TCRdb's copy has only in-frame clones and leaves some out. The sample shows 13,000 or so clones, around two thirds of them seen only once. The CDR3 is 15 residues long. Trimming pared 5 bases from V and 2 bases from J, leaving 12 bases between. Germline V gene lookup returns CDR1 SEHNR and CDR2 FQNEAQ (reference sequence). Regarding this clone: Its antigen is unknown.

Overall study findings and caveats: Circulating CD4+ and CD8+ T cells showed clonal expansion by week 6 at 0.1 to 3.0 mg/kg.

The chain uses TRBV7-9 and TRBJ2-2; maybe TRBD2 (5 bases). The sample here was CD4+ or CD8+ T cells sorted from blood, taken in a trial of the OX40 agonist ivuxolimab. The receptor's source is an adult with an advanced solid tumor such as melanoma, head and neck, liver or kidney cancer. The CDR3 DNA follows: TGTGCCAGCAGCGCTACCGGGATTAACACCGGGGAGCTGTTTTTT. Translation gives CASSATGINTGELFF. The whole variable domain, filled in from reference TRBV7-9 and TRBJ2-2, reads DTGVSQNPRHKITKRGQNVTFRCDPISEHNRLYWYRQTLGQGPEFLTYFQNEAQLEKSRLLSDRFSAERPKGSFSTLEIQRTEQGDSAMYLCASSATGINTGELFFGEGSRLTVL.